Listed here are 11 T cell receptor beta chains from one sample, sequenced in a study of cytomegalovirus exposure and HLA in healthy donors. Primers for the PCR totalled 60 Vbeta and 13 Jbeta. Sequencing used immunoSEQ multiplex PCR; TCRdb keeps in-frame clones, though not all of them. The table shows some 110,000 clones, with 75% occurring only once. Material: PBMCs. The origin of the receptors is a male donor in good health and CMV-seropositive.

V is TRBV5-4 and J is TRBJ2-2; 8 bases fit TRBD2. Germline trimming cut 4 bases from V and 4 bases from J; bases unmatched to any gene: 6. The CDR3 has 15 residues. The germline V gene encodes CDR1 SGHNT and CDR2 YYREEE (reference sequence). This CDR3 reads CASSRAGAGTGELFF. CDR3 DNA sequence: TGTGCCAGCAGCCGAGCGGGAGCGGGCACCGGGGAGCTGTTTTTT. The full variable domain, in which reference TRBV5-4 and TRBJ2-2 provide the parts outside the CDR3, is ETGVTQSPTHLIKTRGQQVTLRCSSQSGHNTVSWYQQALGQGPQFIFQYYREEENGRGNFPPRFSGLQFPNYSSELNVNALELDDSALYLCASSRAGAGTGELFFGEGSRLTVL.

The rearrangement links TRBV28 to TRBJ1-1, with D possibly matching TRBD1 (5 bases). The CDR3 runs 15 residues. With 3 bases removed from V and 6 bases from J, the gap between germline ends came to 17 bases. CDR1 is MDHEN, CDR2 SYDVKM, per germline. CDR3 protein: CASSFAGTQGAEAFF. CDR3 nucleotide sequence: TGTGCCAGCAGTTTTGCGGGGACCCAAGGGGCTGAAGCTTTCTTT.

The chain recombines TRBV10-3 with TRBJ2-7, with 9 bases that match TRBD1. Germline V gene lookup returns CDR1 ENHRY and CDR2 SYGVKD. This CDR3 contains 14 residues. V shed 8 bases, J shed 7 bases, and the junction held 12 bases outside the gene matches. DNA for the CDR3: TGTGCCATCTCGGAAACCGGGACAGGGCGTGAGCAGTACTTC. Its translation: CAISETGTGREQYF.

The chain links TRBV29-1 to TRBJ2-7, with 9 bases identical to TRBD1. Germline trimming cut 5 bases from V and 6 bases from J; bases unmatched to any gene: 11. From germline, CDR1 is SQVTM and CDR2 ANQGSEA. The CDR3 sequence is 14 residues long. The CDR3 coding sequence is TGCAGCGTTCGAAACCGGGACAGGGTTTTCGAGCAGTACTTC. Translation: CSVRNRDRVFEQYF.

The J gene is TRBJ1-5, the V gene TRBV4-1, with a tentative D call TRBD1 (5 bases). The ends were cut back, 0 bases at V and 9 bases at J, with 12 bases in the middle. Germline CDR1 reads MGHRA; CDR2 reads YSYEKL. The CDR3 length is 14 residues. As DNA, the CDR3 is TGCGCCAGCAGCCAAGAGTGGGGGGGACGGCCCCAGCATTTT. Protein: CASSQEWGGRPQHF.

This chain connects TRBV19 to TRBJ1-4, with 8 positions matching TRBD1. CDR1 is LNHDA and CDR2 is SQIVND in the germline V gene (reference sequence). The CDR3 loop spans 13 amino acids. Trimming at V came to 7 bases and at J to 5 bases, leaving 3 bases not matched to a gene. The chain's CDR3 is CASTDRANEKLFF. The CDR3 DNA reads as TGTGCCAGTACGGACAGGGCCAATGAAAAACTGTTTTTT.

This chain's CDR3 is CASSLGSGTGEAFF. The CDR3 DNA sequence: TGTGCCAGCAGCTTAGGATCTGGGACAGGAGAAGCTTTCTTT. The chain combines TRBV7-8 with TRBJ1-1, with 8 bases identical to TRBD1. This CDR3 is 14 amino acids long. Germline CDR1 and CDR2: SGHVS and FQNEAQ. V lost 1 base and J lost 8; bases outside the gene matches: 6. Based on the CDR3 plus reference TRBV7-8 and TRBJ1-1, the full variable domain is GAGVSQSPRYKVAKRGQDVALRCDPISGHVSLFWYQQALGQGPEFLTYFQNEAQLDKSGLPSDRFFAERPEGSVSTLKIQRTQQEDSAVYLCASSLGSGTGEAFFGQGTRLTVV.

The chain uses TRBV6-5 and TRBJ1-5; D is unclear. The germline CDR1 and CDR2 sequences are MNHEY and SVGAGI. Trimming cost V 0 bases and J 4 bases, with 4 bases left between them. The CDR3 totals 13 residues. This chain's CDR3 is CASSYSSNQPQHF. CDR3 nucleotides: TGTGCCAGCAGTTACTCTTCAAATCAGCCCCAGCATTTT.

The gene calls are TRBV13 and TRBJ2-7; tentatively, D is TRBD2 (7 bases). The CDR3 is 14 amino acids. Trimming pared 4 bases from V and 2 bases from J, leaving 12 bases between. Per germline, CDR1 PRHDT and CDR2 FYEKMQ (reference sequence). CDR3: CASSSRGRPYEQYF. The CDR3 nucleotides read TGTGCCAGCAGCTCGCGGGGGCGCCCCTACGAGCAGTACTTC.

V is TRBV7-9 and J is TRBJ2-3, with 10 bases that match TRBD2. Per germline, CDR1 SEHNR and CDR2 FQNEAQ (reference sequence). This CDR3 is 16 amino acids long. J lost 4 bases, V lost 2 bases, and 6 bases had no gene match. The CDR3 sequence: CASSLWASGSPDTQYF. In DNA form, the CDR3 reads TGTGCCAGCAGCTTATGGGCTAGCGGGAGCCCAGATACGCAGTATTTT.

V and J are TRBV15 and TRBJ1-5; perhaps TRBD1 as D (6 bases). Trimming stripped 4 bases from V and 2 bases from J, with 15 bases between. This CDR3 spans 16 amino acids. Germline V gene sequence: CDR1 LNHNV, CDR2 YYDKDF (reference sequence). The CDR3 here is CATSTKTGLGNQPQHF. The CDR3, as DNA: TGTGCCACCAGCACGAAAACAGGGCTAGGCAATCAGCCCCAGCATTTT. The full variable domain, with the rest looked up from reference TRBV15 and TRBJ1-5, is DAMVIQNPRYQVTQFGKPVTLSCSQTLNHNVMYWYQQKSSQAPKLLFHYYDKDFNNEADTPDNFQSRRPNTSFCFLDIRSPGLGDTAMYLCATSTKTGLGNQPQHFGDGTRLSIL.